This TCR beta chain was captured by sequencing in a study of T cells after yellow fever vaccination. At the level of the study: Fractions containing few cells were prepared with SMART-Seq v4 Ultra Low Input.

A process of 5'RACE template switching, which added a universal primer site and UMIs, was used to make TCR cDNA. TCRdb re-called the 5' RACE reads with MiXCR, one entry per CDR3 protein. The table lists 300,000 to 350,000 distinct CDR3 sequences, around 4.1% of them singletons. Study-level points and caveats: Secondary responses were weaker yet peaked faster, day 5 versus 15. Clones from primary vaccination mostly reappeared after the booster (about 97% CD4, just over 85% CD8).

This clonotype was counted only a few times. Its antigen remains unidentified. The CDR3 runs 15 residues. Germline V gene sequence: CDR1 DFQATT, CDR2 SNEGSKA (reference sequence). J gave up 9 bases and V 2 bases, and 6 bases lay outside the gene matches. The receptor comes from a man in his late teens or twenties who received the YFV17D yellow fever vaccine. The V and J genes are TRBV20-1 and TRBJ2-1; 14 bases agree with TRBD2. This specimen consisted of PBMCs, obtained 5 days after the yellow fever booster vaccination. This CDR3 is CSARPWTSGGSEQFF. The CDR3 DNA reads as TGCAGTGCTAGACCGTGGACTAGCGGGGGGTCTGAGCAGTTCTTC.